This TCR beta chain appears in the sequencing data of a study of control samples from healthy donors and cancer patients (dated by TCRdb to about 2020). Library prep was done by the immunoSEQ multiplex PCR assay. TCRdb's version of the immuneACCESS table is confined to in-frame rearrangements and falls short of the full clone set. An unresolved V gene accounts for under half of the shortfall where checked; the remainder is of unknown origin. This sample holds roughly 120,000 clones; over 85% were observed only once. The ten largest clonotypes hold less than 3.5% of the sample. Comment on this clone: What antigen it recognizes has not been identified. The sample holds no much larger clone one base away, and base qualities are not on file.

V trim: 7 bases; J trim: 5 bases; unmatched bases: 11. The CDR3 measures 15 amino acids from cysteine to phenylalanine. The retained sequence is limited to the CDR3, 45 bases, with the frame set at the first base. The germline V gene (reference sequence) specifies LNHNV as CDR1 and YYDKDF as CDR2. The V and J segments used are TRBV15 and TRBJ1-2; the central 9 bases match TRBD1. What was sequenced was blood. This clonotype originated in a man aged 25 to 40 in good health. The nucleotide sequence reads TGTGCCACCACCCGGACAGGGGTAATTCCTTATGGCTACACCTTC. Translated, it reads CATTRTGVIPYGYTF.